The table lists the clone carrying this T cell receptor (beta chain) with a few counts. Its antigen remains unknown. The data were obtained in a study of beta chain features in type 1 diabetes. V shed 5 bases and J shed 3 bases, with 8 bases lying between them. CDR1 is GTSNPN, CDR2 SVGIG, per germline (reference sequence). The CDR3 is 11 residues long. Whole-study results and caveats: For Type 1 diabetes patients, all four CD4+ subsets carried TCRB CDR3s that were moderately but significantly shorter. PCR might favor shorter templates, but any such skew would affect patients and controls equally.

Expressed TCRB transcripts got sequenced, as all isolated RNA was reverse transcribed. Each sample of naive, central memory or regulatory T cells had, on average, about 3.57 million reads. TCRdb keeps only in-frame clones here, not all; method: immunoSEQ multiplex PCR. This sample has approximately 160,000 clones, with over 9% found just once. It was one heparinised blood draw, averaging about 116 mL, that each donor gave. The TCR was taken from a man younger than 40 with type 1 diabetes. V and J are TRBV30 and TRBJ2-7; D not certain. The sequenced sample was central memory CD4+ T cells from blood. CDR3 protein: CAWARSYEQYF. As DNA, the CDR3 is TGTGCCTGGGCGAGGAGCTACGAGCAGTACTTC.